In this sample, the clone carrying this TCR beta chain turned up a few times. Library construction for TCR beta used iRepertoire HTBI primers and Arm-PCR of CDR3 regions. Each CDR3 protein gets one entry after TCRdb re-called the multiplex PCR reads with MiXCR. Among 450,000 to 700,000 distinct CDR3 sequences listed, roughly 13% were seen once. Documented time point: newly diagnosed GD, antithyroid drugs for less than 3 months. Construction of the TCR library relied on RNA isolated from PBMCs. CDR1 and CDR2 (germline): SNHLY, FYNNEI. The CDR3 runs 15 residues. Trimming cost V 10 bases and J 2 bases, with 17 bases left between them. This sample was taken from a study of regulatory T cells in long-lasting Graves disease. These data also formed part of another study, on T cells in Graves' hyperthyroidism and ophthalmopathy.

The chain couples TRBV2 to TRBJ2-2; D perhaps matches TRBD2 (5 bases). Sequences were derived from peripheral blood mononuclear cells (PBMCs), sampled at new diagnosis, from a patient treated with antithyroid drugs. The clonotype was recovered from a man aged 25 to 40 with Graves disease. CDR3 nucleotides: TGTGCCACTTCCCCGGGGTCCGTAAACACCGGGGAGCTGTTTTTT. Its protein is CATSPGSVNTGELFF.